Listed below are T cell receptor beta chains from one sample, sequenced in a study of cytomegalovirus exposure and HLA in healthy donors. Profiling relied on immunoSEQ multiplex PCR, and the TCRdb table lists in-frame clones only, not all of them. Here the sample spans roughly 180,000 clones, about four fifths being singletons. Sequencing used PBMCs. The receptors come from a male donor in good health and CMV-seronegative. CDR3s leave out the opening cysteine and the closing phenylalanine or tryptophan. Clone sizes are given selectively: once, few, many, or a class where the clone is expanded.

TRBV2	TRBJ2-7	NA	ASSADSQQIYEQY
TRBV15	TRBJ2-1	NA	ATSREGGRVQF
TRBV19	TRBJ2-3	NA	ASSIDQGLGFQY
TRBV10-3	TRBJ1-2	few	AISEDKTGQGADYGYP
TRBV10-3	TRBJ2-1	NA	AISETQGNEQF
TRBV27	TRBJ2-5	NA	ASRDRGRVETQY
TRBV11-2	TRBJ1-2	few	ASSLREGQDRPNYGYT
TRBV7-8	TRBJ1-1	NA	ASSLDLGLAF
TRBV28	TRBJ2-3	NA	ASNPWGLAGAADTQY
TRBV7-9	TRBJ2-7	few	ASSSGGAPYEQY
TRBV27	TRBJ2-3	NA	ASSFRLSADTQY
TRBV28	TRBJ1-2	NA	ASSLGGAGYGYT
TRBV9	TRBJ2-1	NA	ASSTGGMGNEQF
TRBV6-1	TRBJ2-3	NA	ASSVTRGPSTDTQY
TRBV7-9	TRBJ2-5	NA	SSSFDGGFVQETQY
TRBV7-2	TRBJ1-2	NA	ASSLTGEVYGYT
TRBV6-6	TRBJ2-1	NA	ASSFLAGGDNEQF
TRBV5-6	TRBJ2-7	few	ASSLVQRGNEQY
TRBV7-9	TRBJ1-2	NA	ASSLAGTPLNYGYT
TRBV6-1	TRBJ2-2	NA	ASLLGLTTGELF
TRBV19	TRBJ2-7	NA	ASSGEGALDEQY
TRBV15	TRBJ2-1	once	ATSPTLTGTSGEQF
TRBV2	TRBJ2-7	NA	ASRLQTGAYEQY
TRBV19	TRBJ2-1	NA	ASTPPSGGHNEQF
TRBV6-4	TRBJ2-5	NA	ASSDSTMLYQETQY
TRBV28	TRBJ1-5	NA	ASSSQGMGSNQPQH
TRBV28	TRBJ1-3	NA	ASSSPGGSGNTIY
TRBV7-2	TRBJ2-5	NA	ASSLKGTGLKTQY
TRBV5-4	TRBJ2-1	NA	ASSSKLSTGGVYNEQF
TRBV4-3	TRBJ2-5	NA	ASSLLWGDETQY
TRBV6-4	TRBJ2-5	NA	ASSSNRGQETQY
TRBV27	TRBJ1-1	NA	ASLPGRRFTGEKAF
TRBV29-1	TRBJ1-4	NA	SVGGTGMGEKLF
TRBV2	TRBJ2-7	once	ASSEVRGHEQY
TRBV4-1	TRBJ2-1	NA	ASSQLPPLAGRNEQF
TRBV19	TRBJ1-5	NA	ASSTQSFRGYQPQH
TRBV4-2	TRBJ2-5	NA	ASSQELSSGQETQY